Ten or more counts support the clone carrying this T cell receptor beta chain. After removal of 5 bases from V and 5 bases from J, the junction contained 7 bases not matched to a gene. Germline lookup yields CDR1 MNHEY and CDR2 SVGEGT. This CDR3 region has 14 residues. With 10-nucleotide random UMIs, 5'RACE was used to make the cDNA. TCRdb recomputed calls from the 5' RACE reads with MiXCR, one row per CDR3 protein. The sample holds under 80,000 distinct CDR3 sequences, about 9% seen once. The sample is drawn from a study of neurological immune-mediated disorders. The V and J genes are TRBV6-2 or TRBV6-3 and TRBJ2-5, with TRBD1 identical over 8 bases. This clonotype was obtained from a man aged 50 to 59 in good health. Material for sequencing was PBMCs. CDR3 loop: CASSTRQGRETQYF. CDR3 in DNA: TGTGCCAGCAGTACCAGACAGGGGCGCGAGACCCAGTACTTC.